A few counts support the clone carrying this T cell receptor (beta chain). The record originates from a study of patients and donors after allogeneic stem cell transplantation. MiXCR, applied by TCRdb to the RT-PCR reads, yields one record per CDR3 protein. The repertoire holds about 960,000 distinct CDR3 sequences, with approximately 19% as singletons. This CDR3 comprises 18 residues. From germline, CDR1 is MNHEY and CDR2 SVGEGT. Trimming took 4 bases from V and 4 from J, leaving 26 bases between them. Sequencing was performed on blood, either unsorted or a sorted T cell fraction (not recorded which). This chain links TRBV6-2 or TRBV6-3 with TRBJ2-7; D is possibly TRBD1 (6 bases). The TCR originated in a human donor who was either an allogeneic HSCT recipient or a stem cell or donor lymphocyte infusion donor (not recorded which). It is not recorded whose cells these are; they may come from a transplant donor. CDR3 DNA sequence: TGTGCCAGCAGTTTCCCGGGACAAAGGAGGTCCTTTATTTACGAGCAGTACTTC. It codes for CASSFPGQRRSFIYEQYF.